The source of this T cell receptor (beta chain) is a study of blood T cell repertoires in COVID-19. Looking at the study overall: T cells, B-cell-depleted T cells, or PBMCs provided the cDNA or gDNA that served as material.

Per the original data handling: By means of reference gene primer amplification, nucleated cell counts were estimated. Here immunoSEQ multiplex PCR was the method, and the copy in TCRdb shows in-frame clones only, minus some. V, J and clone size are those of that table, while D and trimming were read from the DNA. The profile shows about 46,000 clones, 85% to 90% of them singletons. CDR1 and CDR2 from the germline V gene are SQVTM and ANQGSEA. This CDR3 comprises 15 residues. V gave up 6 bases and J gave up 8 bases; unmatched junction bases: 11. The TCR comes from a human donor in a cohort sampled during active COVID-19. The sequenced sample consisted of peripheral blood. The rearrangement uses TRBV29-1 and TRBJ1-4, with 11 bases matching TRBD1. The CDR3 DNA sequence: TGCAGCGTGGCGCCGGACAGGGGGCTTGGGGAAAAACTGTTTTTT. Its translation: CSVAPDRGLGEKLFF.